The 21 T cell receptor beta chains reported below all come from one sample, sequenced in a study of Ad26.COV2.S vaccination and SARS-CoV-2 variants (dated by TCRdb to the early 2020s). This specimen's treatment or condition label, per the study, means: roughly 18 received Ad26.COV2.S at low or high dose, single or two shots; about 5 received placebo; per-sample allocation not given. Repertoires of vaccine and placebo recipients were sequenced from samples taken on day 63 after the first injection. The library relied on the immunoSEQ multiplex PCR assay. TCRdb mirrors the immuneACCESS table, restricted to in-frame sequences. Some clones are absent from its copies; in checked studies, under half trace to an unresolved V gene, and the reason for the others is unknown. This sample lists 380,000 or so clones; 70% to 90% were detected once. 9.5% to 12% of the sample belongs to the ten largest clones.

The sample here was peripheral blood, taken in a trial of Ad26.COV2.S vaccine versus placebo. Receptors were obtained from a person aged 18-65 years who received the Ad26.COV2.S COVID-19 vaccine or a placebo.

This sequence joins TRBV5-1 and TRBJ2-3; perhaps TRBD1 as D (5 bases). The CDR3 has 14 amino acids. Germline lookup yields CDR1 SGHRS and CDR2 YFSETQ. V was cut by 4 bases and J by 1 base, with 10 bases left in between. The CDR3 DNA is TGCGCCAGCAGCGTTGACAGCCGCACAGATACGCAGTATTTT. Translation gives CASSVDSRTDTQYF.

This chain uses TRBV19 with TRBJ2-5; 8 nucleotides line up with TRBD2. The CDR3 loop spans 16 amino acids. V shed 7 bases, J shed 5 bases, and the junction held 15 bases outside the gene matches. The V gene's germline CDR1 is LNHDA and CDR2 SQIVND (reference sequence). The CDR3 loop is CASKRSGGQKGETQYF. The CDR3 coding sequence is TGTGCCAGTAAAAGAAGCGGGGGCCAAAAGGGTGAGACCCAGTACTTC.

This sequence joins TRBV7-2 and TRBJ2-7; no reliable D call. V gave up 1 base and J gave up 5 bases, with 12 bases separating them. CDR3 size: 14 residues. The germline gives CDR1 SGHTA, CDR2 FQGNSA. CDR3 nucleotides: TGTGCCAGCAGCTTAGGTCCGGTGGCCGACGAGCAGTACTTC. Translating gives CASSLGPVADEQYF. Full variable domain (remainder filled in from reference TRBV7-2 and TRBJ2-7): GAGVSQSPSNKVTEKGKDVELRCDPISGHTALYWYRQSLGQGLEFLIYFQGNSAPDKSGLPSDRFSAERTGGSVSTLTIQRTQQEDSAVYLCASSLGPVADEQYFGPGTRLTVT.

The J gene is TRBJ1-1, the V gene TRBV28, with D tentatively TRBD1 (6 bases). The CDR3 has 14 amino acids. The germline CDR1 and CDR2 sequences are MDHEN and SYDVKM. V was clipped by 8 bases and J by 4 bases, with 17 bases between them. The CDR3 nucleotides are TGTGCCAGCGCCTGGGTGAGGGGGGGCACTGAAGCTTTCTTT. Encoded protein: CASAWVRGGTEAFF.

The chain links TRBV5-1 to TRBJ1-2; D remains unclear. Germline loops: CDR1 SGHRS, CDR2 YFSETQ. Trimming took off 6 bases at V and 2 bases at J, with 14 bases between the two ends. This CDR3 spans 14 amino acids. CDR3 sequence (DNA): TGCGCCAGCAACCCCGGACGATCCAACTATGGCTACACCTTC. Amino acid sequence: CASNPGRSNYGYTF.

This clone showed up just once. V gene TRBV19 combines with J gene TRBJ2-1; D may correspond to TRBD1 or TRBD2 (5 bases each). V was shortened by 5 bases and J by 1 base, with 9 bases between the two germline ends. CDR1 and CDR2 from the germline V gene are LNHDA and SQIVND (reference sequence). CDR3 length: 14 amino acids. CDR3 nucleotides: TGTGCCAGTAGTTTGGGGGAGTCCTACAATGAGCAGTTCTTC. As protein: CASSLGESYNEQFF.

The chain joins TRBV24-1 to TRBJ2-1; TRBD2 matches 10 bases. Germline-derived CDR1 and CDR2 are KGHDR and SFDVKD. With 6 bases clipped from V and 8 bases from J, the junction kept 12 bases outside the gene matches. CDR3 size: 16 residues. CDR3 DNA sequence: TGTGCCACCAGTCCCGAACGGCTAGCGGGAGACCATGAGCAGTTCTTC. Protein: CATSPERLAGDHEQFF.

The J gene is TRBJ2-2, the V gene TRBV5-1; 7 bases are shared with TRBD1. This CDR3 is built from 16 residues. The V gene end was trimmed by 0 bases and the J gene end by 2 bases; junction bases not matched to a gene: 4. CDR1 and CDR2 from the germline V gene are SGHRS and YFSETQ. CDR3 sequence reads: CASSLARGINTGELFF. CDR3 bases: TGCGCCAGCAGCTTGGCCAGGGGGATAAACACCGGGGAGCTGTTTTTT.

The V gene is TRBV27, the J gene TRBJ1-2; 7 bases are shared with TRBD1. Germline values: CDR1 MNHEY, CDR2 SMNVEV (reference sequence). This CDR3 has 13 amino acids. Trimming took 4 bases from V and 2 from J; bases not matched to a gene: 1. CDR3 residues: CASSSDRNYGYTF. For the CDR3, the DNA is TGTGCCAGCAGTTCGGACAGGAACTATGGCTACACCTTC.

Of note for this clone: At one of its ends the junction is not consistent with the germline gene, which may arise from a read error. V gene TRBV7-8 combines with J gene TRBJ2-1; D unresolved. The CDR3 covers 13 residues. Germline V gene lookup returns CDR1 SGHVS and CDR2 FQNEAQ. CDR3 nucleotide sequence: TGTGCCAGCAGCATAGCCATATCAAATGAGCAGTTCTTC. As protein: CASSIAISNEQFF. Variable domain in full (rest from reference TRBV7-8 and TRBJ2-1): GAGVSQSPRYKVAKRGQDVALRCDPISGHVSLFWYQQALGQGPEFLTYFQNEAQLDKSGLPSDRFFAERPEGSVSTLKIQRTQQEDSAVYLCASSIAISNEQFFGPGTRLTVL.

CDR3 sequence (DNA): TGTGCCAGCAGCCCTCAGACCGGGACTAGCGGGGGCAGTACGCAGTATTTT. This gives the protein CASSPQTGTSGGSTQYF. The J gene is TRBJ2-3, the V gene TRBV3-1 (or the pseudogene TRBV3-2); TRBD2 matches 14 bases. Germline V gene lookup returns CDR1 LGHDT and CDR2 YNNKEL (reference sequence). CDR3 length: 17 amino acids. V dropped 4 bases and J dropped 8; count of bases not matched to a gene: 11.

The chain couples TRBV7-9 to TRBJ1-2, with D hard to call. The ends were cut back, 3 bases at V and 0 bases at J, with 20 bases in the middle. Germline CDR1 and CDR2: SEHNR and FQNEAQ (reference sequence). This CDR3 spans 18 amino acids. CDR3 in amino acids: CASSFGSPGERTNYGYTF. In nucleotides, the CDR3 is TGTGCCAGCAGCTTTGGCTCACCTGGCGAGCGCACTAACTATGGCTACACCTTC.

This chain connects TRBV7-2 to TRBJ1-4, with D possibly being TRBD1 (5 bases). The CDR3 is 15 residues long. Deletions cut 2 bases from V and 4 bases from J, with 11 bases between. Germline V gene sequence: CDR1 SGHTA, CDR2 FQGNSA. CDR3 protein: CASSLQGSHNEKLFF. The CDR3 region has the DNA TGTGCCAGCAGCTTACAGGGTTCCCATAATGAAAAACTGTTTTTT.

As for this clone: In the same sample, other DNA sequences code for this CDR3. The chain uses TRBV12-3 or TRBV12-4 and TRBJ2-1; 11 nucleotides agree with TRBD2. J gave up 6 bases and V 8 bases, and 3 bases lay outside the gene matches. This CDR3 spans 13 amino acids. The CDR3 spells CASGLAGSNEQFF. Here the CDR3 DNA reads TGTGCCAGCGGACTAGCGGGTAGCAATGAGCAGTTCTTC.

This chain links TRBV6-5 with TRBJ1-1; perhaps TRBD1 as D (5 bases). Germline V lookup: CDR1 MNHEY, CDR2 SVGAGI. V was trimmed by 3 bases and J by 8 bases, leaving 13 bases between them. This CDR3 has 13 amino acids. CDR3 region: CASSYAEGPEAFF. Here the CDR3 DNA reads TGTGCCAGCAGTTATGCAGAGGGGCCCGAAGCTTTCTTT.

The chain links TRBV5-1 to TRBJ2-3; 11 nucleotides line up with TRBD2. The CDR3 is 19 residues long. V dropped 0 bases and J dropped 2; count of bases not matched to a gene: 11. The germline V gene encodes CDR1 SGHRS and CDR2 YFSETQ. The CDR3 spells CASSLVPSGRTSFTDTQYF. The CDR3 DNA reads TGCGCCAGCAGCTTGGTTCCTAGCGGGAGGACCTCCTTCACAGATACGCAGTATTTT.

CDR3: CASSKGTGEMGNQPQHF. The CDR3 DNA reads TGTGCCAGCAGCAAAGGGACAGGGGAGATGGGCAATCAGCCCCAGCATTTT. The gene calls are TRBV21-1 and TRBJ1-5; no DNA check was done on the table's D call, TRBD1. TRBV21-1 is marked as a pseudogene. CDR3 size: 17 residues.

The CDR3 here is CAISGSSSGGDETQYF. The CDR3 bases are TGTGCCATCAGTGGGTCAAGTAGCGGGGGGGACGAGACCCAGTACTTC. The chain couples TRBV10-3 to TRBJ2-5, with TRBD2 matching 11 bases. The CDR3 has 16 amino acids. CDR1 and CDR2 (germline): ENHRY, SYGVKD. Trimming took 4 bases from V and 5 from J; bases not matched to a gene: 9.

The CDR3 DNA follows: TGTGCCAGCTCACCCAACCGGGACAGTTACAATGAGCAGTTCTTC. This translates into CASSPNRDSYNEQFF. The chain links TRBV18 to TRBJ2-1; 7 bases are shared with TRBD1. Losses at the gene ends were 3 bases for V and 4 bases for J; bases not matched to a gene: 6. Per the germline V gene, CDR1 is KGHSH and CDR2 is LQKENI. The CDR3 runs to 15 residues.

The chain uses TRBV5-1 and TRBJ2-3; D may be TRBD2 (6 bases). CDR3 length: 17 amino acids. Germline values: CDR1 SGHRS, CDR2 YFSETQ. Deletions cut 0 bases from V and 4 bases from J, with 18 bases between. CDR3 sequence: CASSLAFSGSGADTQYF. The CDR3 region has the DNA TGCGCCAGCAGCTTGGCCTTTAGCGGCTCTGGCGCAGATACGCAGTATTTT.

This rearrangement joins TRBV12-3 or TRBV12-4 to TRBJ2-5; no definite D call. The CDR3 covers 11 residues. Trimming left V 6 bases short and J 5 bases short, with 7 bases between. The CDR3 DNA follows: TGTGCCAGCAGACTGGATGAGACCCAGTACTTC. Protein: CASRLDETQYF.